The clone carrying this T cell receptor (beta chain) was seen a few times. The entry originates in a study of cytomegalovirus exposure and HLA in healthy donors. V gave up 1 base and J gave up 0 bases, with 3 bases separating them. Looked up from germline, CDR1 is LNHNV and CDR2 is YYDKDF (reference sequence). The CDR3 covers 13 residues. The PCR had 60 Vbeta and 13 Jbeta primers. Produced via immunoSEQ multiplex PCR; TCRdb's table is partial and in-frame only. The table lists 60,000 to 75,000 clones, approximately 60% of them singletons. Material: PBMCs. This chain uses TRBV15 with TRBJ1-1; D is unclear. The sequence was obtained from a woman between 50 and 59 years old in good health and CMV-seronegative. CDR3 DNA: TGTGCCACCAGCAGAGTAGTGAACACTGAAGCTTTCTTT. Residues: CATSRVVNTEAFF.